This note documents a single TCR beta chain sequence. Its antigen is unidentified. This sample stems from a study of T cells in Graves' hyperthyroidism and ophthalmopathy. Study as a whole: Blood was drawn when the patient was first diagnosed and still untreated. Study-wide points: Ophthalmopathy, which appeared later, was predicted by the model a median around 6.9 months before onset.

Among ophthalmopathy patients, the Clinical Activity Score reached at least 3, the NOSPECS grade reached at least 4, and duration remained under 3 months. Trimming cost V 5 bases and J 3 bases; bases outside gene matches: 10. The CDR3 has 16 residues. The germline V gene encodes CDR1 MDHEN and CDR2 SYDVKM. RNA transcripts yielded amplified TCR beta CDR3 regions. The HTBI primer set served for first-round RT-PCR of the TCR CDR3. TCRdb re-analysed the multiplex PCR reads in MiXCR, keeping a single row per CDR3 protein. The sample carries 200,000 to 250,000 distinct CDR3 sequences, around 15% recorded once.

This rearrangement joins TRBV28 to TRBJ2-4, with 7 bases matching TRBD2. The source of this sequence is a woman aged 18-30 years with Graves' ophthalmopathy. The source material was blood. As DNA, the CDR3 is TGTGCCAGCAGTCCCCTGAGCTCTAGCGGCAAAAACATTCAGTACTTC. Amino acid sequence: CASSPLSSSGKNIQYF.